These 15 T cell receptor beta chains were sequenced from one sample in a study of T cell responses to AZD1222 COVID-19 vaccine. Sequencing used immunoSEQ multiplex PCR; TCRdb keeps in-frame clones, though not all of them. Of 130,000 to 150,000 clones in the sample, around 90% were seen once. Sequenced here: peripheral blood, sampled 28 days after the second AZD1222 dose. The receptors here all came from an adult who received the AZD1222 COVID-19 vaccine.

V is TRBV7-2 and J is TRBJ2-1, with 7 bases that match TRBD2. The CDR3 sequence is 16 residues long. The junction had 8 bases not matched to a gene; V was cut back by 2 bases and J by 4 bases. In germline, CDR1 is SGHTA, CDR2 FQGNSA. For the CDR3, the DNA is TGTGCCAGCAGCTTAATAGGGCTAGCGGATTACAATGAGCAGTTCTTC. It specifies CASSLIGLADYNEQFF.

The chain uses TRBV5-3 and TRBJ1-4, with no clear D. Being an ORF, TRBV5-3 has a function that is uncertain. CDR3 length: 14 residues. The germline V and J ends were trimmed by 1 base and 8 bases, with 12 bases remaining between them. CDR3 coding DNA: TGTGCCAGAAGCTTGTTCGTAGACGAAGAAAAACTGTTTTTT. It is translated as CARSLFVDEEKLFF.

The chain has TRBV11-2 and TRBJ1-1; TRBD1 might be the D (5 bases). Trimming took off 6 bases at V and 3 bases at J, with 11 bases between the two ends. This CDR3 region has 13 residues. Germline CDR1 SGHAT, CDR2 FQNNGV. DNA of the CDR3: TGTGCCAGCAGGATAGGAGGGGACACTGAAGCTTTCTTT. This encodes CASRIGGDTEAFF.

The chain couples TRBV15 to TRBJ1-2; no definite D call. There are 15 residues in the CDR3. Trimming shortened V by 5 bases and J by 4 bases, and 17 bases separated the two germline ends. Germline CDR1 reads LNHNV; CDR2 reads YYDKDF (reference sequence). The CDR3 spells CATSPSSTEPYGYTF. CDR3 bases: TGTGCCACCAGCCCCTCGTCCACTGAGCCCTATGGCTACACCTTC.

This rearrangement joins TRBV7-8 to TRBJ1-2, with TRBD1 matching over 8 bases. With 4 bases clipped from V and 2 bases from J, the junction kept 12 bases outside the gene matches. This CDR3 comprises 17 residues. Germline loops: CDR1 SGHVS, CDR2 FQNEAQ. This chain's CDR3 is CASSSPGQAYLNYGYTF. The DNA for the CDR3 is TGTGCCAGCAGCTCGCCGGGACAGGCCTATCTGAACTATGGCTACACCTTC.

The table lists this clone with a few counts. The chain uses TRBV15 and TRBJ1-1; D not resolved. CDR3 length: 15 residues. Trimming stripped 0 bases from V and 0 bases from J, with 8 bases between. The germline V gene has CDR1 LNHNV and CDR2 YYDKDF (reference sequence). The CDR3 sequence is CATSRDLTLNTEAFF. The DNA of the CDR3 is TGTGCCACCAGCAGAGATCTTACGCTGAACACTGAAGCTTTCTTT.

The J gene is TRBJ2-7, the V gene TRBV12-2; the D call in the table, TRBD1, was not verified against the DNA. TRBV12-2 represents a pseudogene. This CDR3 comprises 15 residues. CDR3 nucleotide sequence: TGTGCAAGTCGCTTGGGGCCCATCGACCTCTACGAGCAGTACTTC. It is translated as CASRLGPIDLYEQYF.

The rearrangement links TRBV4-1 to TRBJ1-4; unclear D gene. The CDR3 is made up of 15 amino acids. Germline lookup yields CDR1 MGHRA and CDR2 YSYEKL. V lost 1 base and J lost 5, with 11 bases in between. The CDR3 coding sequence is TGCGCCAGCAGCCAAGGACGGAATTGGAATGAAAAACTGTTTTTT. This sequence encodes CASSQGRNWNEKLFF.

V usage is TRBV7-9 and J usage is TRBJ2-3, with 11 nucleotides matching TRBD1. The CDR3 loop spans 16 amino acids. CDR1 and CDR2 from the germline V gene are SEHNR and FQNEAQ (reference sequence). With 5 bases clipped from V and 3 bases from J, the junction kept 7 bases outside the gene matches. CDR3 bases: TGTGCCAGCAGCGAATGGACAGGGGGCATAACAGATACGCAGTATTTT. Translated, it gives CASSEWTGGITDTQYF.

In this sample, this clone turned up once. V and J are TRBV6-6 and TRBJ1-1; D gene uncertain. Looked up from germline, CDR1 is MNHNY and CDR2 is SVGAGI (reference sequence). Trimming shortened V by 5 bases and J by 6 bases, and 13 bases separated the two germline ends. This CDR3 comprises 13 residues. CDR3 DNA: TGTGCCAGCAGTGCCAATCCGCTGTCTGAAGCTTTCTTT. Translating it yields CASSANPLSEAFF.

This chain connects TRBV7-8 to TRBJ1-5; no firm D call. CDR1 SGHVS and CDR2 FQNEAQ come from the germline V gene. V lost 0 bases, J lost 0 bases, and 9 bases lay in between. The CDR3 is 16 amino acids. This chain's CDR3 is CASSLAPTDSNQPQHF. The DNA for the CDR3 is TGTGCCAGCAGCTTAGCGCCGACGGATAGCAATCAGCCCCAGCATTTT.

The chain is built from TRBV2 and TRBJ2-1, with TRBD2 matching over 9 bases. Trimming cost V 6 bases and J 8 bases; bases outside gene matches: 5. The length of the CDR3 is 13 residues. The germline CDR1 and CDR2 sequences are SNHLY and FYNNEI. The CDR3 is CASRGLALDEQFF. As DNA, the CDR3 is TGTGCCAGCAGGGGACTAGCTTTGGATGAGCAGTTCTTC.

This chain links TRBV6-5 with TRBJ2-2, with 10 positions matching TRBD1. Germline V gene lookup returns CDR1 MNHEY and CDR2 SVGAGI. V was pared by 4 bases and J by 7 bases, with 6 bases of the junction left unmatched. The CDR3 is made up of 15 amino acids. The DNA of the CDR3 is TGTGCCAGCAGTTCCGACAGGGGGCTTAACGGGGAGCTGTTTTTT. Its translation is CASSSDRGLNGELFF.

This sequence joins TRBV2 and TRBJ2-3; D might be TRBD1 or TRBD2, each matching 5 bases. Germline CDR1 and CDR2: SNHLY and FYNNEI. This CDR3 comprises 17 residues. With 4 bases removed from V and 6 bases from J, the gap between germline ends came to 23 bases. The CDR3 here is CASSGNPGAGPADTQYF. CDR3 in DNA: TGTGCCAGCAGTGGGAACCCCGGGGCAGGACCCGCGGATACGCAGTATTTT.

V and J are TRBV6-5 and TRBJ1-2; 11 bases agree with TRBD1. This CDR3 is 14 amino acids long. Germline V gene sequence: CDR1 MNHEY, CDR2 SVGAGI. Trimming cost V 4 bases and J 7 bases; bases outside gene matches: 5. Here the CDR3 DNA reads TGTGCCAGCAGTTCCCCGGACAGGGGGCCTGGCTACACCTTC. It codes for CASSSPDRGPGYTF.